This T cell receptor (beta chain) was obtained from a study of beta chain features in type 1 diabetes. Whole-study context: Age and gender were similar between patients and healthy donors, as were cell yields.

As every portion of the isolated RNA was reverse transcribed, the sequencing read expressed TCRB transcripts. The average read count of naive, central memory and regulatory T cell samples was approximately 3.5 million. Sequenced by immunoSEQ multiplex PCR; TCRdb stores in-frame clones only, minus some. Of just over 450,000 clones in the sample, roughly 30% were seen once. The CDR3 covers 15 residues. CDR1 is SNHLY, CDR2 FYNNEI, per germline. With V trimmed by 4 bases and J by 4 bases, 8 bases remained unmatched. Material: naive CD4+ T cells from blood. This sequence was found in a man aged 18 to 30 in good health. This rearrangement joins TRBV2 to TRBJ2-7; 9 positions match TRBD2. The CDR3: CASSGGTSLSYEQYF. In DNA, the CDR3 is TGTGCCAGCAGTGGTGGGACTAGCTTAAGTTACGAGCAGTACTTC.